Listed here are 9 T cell receptor beta chains from one sample, sequenced in a study of Ad26.COV2.S vaccination and SARS-CoV-2 variants. The repertoire was sequenced with immunoSEQ multiplex PCR; TCRdb's copy has only in-frame clones and lacks some. The sample holds about 320,000 clones, almost 90% seen once. Treatment meaning: over 15 received Ad26.COV2.S at low or high dose, single or two shots; 5 received placebo; per-sample allocation not given. Following the first vaccine or placebo injection, samples were taken on day 63. Sequenced material: peripheral blood, taken in a trial of Ad26.COV2.S vaccine versus placebo. Source of these receptors: a person aged 18-65 years who received the Ad26.COV2.S COVID-19 vaccine or a placebo.

This clone was found a few times. The chain carries TRBV10-2 and TRBJ1-6; tentative D call: TRBD1 (6 bases). The CDR3 length is 13 residues. Trimming cost V 7 bases and J 10 bases, with 14 bases left between them. Germline V lookup: CDR1 WSHSY, CDR2 SAAADI. The CDR3 DNA reads as TGCGCCAGCAACGGACAGTCTTGGTCACCCCTCCACTTT. Protein product: CASNGQSWSPLHF.

V and J are TRBV6-6 and TRBJ1-5; D is ambiguous. V was trimmed by 2 bases and J by 9 bases, leaving 8 bases between them. Per germline, CDR1 MNHNY and CDR2 SVGAGI (reference sequence). This CDR3 is 12 amino acids long. CDR3 nucleotides: TGTGCCAGCAGTTACAGGGTAGGGCCCCAGCATTTT. This encodes CASSYRVGPQHF.

This clone was counted a few times. This rearrangement joins TRBV7-9 to TRBJ2-1; the match to TRBD2 covers 9 bases. Germline CDR1 reads SEHNR; CDR2 reads FQNEAQ (reference sequence). The J segment lost 14 bases and the V segment lost 5 bases, leaving 19 bases of the junction unmatched. The CDR3 is 16 residues long. The chain's CDR3 is CASSPKWREGLHRKFF. The CDR3 coding sequence is TGTGCCAGCAGCCCCAAATGGCGGGAGGGCCTCCATCGGAAGTTCTTC.

DNA for the CDR3: TGTGCCAGCAGTTACGGGACCTCAAGTGTTGCTCTCTATGGCTACACCTTC. Protein sequence: CASSYGTSSVALYGYTF. J is TRBJ1-2 and V is TRBV6-2 or TRBV6-3, with D possibly TRBD1 on 5 matching bases. The ends were cut back, 2 bases at V and 4 bases at J, with 20 bases in the middle. CDR1 is MNHEY, CDR2 SVGEGT, per germline. The CDR3 has 17 residues.

The rearrangement joins TRBV27 to TRBJ2-1; D might be TRBD1 or TRBD2, each matching 5 bases. Per the germline V gene, CDR1 is MNHEY and CDR2 is SMNVEV (reference sequence). V lost 5 bases, J lost 4 bases, and 12 bases lay in between. CDR3 length equals 14 residues. CDR3 DNA: TGTGCCAGCAGTGCCCGGGACCTATACAATGAGCAGTTCTTC. Translating gives CASSARDLYNEQFF.

The rearrangement links TRBV18 to TRBJ1-1; 7 positions agree with TRBD1. Germline CDR1 KGHSH, CDR2 LQKENI. V lost 6 bases, J lost 7 bases, and 8 bases stayed unmatched. The CDR3 length is 13 residues. As DNA, the CDR3 is TGTGCCAGCTCCTTTGCAGGGGGAAATGAAGCTTTCTTT. It yields the protein CASSFAGGNEAFF.

The CDR3 region is CASSPVRGSYEQYF. CDR3 bases: TGTGCCAGCAGCCCAGTTAGGGGATCCTACGAGCAGTACTTC. The chain is built from TRBV7-2 and TRBJ2-7, with a weak D call TRBD1 (5 bases). Trimming removed 5 bases from V and 1 base from J, with 12 bases in between. In germline, CDR1 is SGHTA, CDR2 FQGNSA. The CDR3 contains 14 residues.

The rearrangement uses TRBV2 and TRBJ2-1; no clear D gene. Germline-derived CDR1 and CDR2 are SNHLY and FYNNEI. The CDR3 is 16 residues long. The V end lost 1 base, the J end lost 6 bases, and 16 bases lay between the germline ends. The CDR3 loop is CASSEGARWGSNEQFF. In DNA, the CDR3 is TGTGCCAGCAGTGAAGGAGCCCGGTGGGGTTCCAATGAGCAGTTCTTC.

The rearrangement links TRBV5-4 to TRBJ2-7; D may match TRBD1 or TRBD2 (5 bases each). In germline, CDR1 is SGHNT, CDR2 YYREEE (reference sequence). The CDR3 sequence is 15 residues long. The V end lost 4 bases, the J end lost 5 bases, and 19 bases lay between the germline ends. CDR3 DNA sequence: TGTGCCAGCAGCCCCGGGACCTTTGCCCTGGACGAGCAGTACTTC. Translated, it gives CASSPGTFALDEQYF.